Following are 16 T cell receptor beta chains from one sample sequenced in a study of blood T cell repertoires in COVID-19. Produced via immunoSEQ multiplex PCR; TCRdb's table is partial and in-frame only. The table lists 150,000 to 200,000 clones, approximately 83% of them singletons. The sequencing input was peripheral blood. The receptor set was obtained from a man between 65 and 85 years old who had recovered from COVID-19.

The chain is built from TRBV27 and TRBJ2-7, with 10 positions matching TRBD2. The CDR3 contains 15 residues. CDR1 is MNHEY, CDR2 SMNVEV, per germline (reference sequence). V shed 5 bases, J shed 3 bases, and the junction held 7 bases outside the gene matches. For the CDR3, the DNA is TGTGCCAGCAGTACACTAGCGGGATTTCGCTACGAGCAGTACTTC. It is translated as CASSTLAGFRYEQYF.

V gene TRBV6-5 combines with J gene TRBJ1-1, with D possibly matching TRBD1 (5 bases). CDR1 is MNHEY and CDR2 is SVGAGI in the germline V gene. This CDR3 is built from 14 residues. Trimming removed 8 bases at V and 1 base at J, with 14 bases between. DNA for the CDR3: TGTGCCAGCGGGTGGGGCCTGGGGAACACTGAAGCTTTCTTT. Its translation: CASGWGLGNTEAFF.

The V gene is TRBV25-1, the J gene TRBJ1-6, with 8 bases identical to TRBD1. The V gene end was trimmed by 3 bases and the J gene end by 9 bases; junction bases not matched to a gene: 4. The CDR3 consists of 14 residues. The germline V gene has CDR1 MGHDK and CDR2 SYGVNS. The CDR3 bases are TGTGCCAGCAGTGATGCAGGGGGCGGTTCACCCCTCCACTTT. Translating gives CASSDAGGGSPLHF.

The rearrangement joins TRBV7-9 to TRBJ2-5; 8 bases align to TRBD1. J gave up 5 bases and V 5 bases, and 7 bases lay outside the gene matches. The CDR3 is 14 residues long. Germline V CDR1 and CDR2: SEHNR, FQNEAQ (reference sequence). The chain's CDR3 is CASSASGGSETQYF. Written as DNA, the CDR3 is TGTGCCAGCAGCGCTTCAGGGGGCAGCGAGACCCAGTACTTC.

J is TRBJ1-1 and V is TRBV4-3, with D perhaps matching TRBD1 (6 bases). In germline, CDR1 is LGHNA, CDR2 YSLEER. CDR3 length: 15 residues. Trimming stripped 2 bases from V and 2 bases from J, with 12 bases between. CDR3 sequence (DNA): TGCGCCAGCAGCCAACGAGGACAGATCAACACTGAAGCTTTCTTT. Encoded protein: CASSQRGQINTEAFF.

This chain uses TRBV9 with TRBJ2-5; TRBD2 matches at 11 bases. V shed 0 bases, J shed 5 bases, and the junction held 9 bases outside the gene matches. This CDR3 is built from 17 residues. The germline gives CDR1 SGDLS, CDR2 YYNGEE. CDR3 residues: CASSVATTSGIGETQYF. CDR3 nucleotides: TGTGCCAGCAGCGTAGCTACGACTAGCGGGATTGGTGAGACCCAGTACTTC.

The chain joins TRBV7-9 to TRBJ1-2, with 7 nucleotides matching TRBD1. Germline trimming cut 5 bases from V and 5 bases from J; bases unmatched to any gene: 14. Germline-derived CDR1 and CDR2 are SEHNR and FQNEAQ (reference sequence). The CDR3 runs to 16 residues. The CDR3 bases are TGTGCCAGCAGCCCCATGGGACAGCCAACGTCTTATGGCTACACCTTC. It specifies CASSPMGQPTSYGYTF. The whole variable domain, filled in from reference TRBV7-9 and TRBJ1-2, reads DTGVSQNPRHKITKRGQNVTFRCDPISEHNRLYWYRQTLGQGPEFLTYFQNEAQLEKSRLLSDRFSAERPKGSFSTLEIQRTEQGDSAMYLCASSPMGQPTSYGYTFGSGTRLTVV.

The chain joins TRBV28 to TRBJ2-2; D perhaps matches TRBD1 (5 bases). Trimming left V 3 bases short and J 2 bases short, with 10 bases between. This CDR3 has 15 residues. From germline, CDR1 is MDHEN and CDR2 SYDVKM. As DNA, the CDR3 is TGTGCCAGCAGTTTGGGGCGGTTTAACACCGGGGAGCTGTTTTTT. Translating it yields CASSLGRFNTGELFF. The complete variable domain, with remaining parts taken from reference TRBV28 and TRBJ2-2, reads DVKVTQSSRYLVKRTGEKVFLECVQDMDHENMFWYRQDPGLGLRLIYFSYDVKMKEKGDIPEGYSVSREKKERFSLILESASTNQTSMYLCASSLGRFNTGELFFGEGSRLTVL.

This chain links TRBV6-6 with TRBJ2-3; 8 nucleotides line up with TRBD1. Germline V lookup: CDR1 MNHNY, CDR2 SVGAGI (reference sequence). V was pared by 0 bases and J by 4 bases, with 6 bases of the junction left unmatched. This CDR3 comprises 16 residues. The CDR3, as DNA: TGTGCCAGCAGTTACTCTGGACAGGGTAATGCAGATACGCAGTATTTT. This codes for CASSYSGQGNADTQYF.

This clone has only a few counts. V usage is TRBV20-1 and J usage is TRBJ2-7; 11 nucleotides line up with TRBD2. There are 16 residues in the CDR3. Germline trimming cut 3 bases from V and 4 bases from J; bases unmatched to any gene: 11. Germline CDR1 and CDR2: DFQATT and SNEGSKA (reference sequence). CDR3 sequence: CSASPITGTSGYEQYF. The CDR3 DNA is TGCAGTGCTAGTCCCATCACCGGGACTAGCGGATACGAGCAGTACTTC.

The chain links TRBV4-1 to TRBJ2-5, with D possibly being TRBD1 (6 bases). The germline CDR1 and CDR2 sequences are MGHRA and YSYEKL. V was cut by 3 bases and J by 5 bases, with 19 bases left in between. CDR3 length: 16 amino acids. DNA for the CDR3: TGCGCCAGCAGCCAGTGGGACAACCGGCTCGGGGAGACCCAGTACTTC. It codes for CASSQWDNRLGETQYF.

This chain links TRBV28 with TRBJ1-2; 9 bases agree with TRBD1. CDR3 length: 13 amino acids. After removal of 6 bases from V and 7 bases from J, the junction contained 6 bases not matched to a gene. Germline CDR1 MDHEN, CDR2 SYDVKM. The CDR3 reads CASSYRGQIGYTF. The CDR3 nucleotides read TGTGCCAGCAGCTACAGGGGGCAGATTGGCTACACCTTC.

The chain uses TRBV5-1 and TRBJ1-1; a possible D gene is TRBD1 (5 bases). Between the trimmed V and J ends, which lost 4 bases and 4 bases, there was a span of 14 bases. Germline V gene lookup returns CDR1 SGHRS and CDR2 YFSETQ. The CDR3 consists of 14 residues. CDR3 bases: TGCGCCAGCAGCACGGAGGGGAGGGTCACTGAAGCTTTCTTT. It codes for CASSTEGRVTEAFF.

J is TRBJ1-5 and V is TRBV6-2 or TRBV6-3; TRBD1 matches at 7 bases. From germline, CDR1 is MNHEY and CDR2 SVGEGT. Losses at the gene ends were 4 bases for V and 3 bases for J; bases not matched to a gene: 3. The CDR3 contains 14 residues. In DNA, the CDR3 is TGTGCCAGCAGTTCCGGGACAGTCAATCAGCCCCAGCATTTT. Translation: CASSSGTVNQPQHF.

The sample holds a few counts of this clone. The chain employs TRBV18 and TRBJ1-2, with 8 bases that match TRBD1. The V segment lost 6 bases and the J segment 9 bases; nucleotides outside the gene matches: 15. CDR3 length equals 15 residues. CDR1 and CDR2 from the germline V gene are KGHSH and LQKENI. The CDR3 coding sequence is TGTGCCAGCTCGACAGGGGTCGGCGTAGGAGGGAGCTACACCTTC. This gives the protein CASSTGVGVGGSYTF.

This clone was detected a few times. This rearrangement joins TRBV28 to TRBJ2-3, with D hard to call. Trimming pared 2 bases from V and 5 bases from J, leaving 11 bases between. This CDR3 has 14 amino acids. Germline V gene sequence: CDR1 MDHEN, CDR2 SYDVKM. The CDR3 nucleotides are TGTGCCAGCAGTTTACCCCATCCAGGAGATACGCAGTATTTT. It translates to CASSLPHPGDTQYF. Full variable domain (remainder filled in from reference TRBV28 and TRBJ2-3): DVKVTQSSRYLVKRTGEKVFLECVQDMDHENMFWYRQDPGLGLRLIYFSYDVKMKEKGDIPEGYSVSREKKERFSLILESASTNQTSMYLCASSLPHPGDTQYFGPGTRLTVL.